This TCR beta chain was obtained from a study of CD8+ T cells in alopecia areata. Concerning this clone itself: Distinct nucleotide sequences in the sample also encode this CDR3.

Extraction and reverse transcription of RNA yielded cDNA as the sequencing template. The table came from immunoSEQ multiplex PCR; TCRdb's copy has only in-frame clones and leaves some out. This table holds over 150,000 clones, 58% found once. V was trimmed by 5 bases and J by 7 bases, leaving 9 bases between them. The CDR3 has 11 residues. Germline V gives CDR1 SEHNR, CDR2 FQNEAQ (reference sequence). As for treatment: oral pan-JAK inhibitor, 5-10 mg twice daily. The sequences come from CD8+ T cells sorted from blood, collected at week 24, from a patient treated with tofacitinib. The chain is built from TRBV7-9 and TRBJ2-7; maybe TRBD1 (5 bases). This sequence was found in a human donor with alopecia areata. The CDR3 spells CASSRGGEQYF. In DNA form, the CDR3 reads TGTGCCAGCAGCAGGGGTGGGGAGCAGTACTTC.